The 23 T cell receptor beta chains presented below share a single source sample, sequenced in a study of cytomegalovirus exposure and HLA in healthy donors. The PCR employed 60 Vbeta primers together with 13 Jbeta primers. Clones were read by immunoSEQ multiplex PCR, and TCRdb kept only the in-frame ones, dropping some. The repertoire holds fewer than 140,000 clones, about 76% seen once, with about 6% in the top ten. The sequencing input was PBMCs. The receptors here all came from a woman between 45 and 65 years old in good health and CMV-seropositive.

V gene TRBV4-1 combines with J gene TRBJ2-2, with D possibly being TRBD1 (5 bases). The CDR3 consists of 15 residues. With 0 bases removed from V and 3 bases from J, the gap between germline ends came to 8 bases. Germline CDR1 reads MGHRA; CDR2 reads YSYEKL. For the CDR3, the DNA is TGCGCCAGCAGCCAAGATTCCAGGGACACCGGGGAGCTGTTTTTT. Residues: CASSQDSRDTGELFF.

The J gene is TRBJ2-7, the V gene TRBV29-1; no firm D call. The germline gives CDR1 SQVTM, CDR2 ANQGSEA. V dropped 5 bases and J dropped 2 bases, with 7 bases sitting between them. The CDR3 runs to 11 residues. DNA for the CDR3: TGCAGCGTTTCGTCGGCCTACGAGCAGTACTTC. Its protein is CSVSSAYEQYF.

The chain employs TRBV7-9 and TRBJ2-7; 11 bases map to TRBD1. Trimming took 8 bases from V and 6 from J; bases not matched to a gene: 18. The CDR3 covers 17 residues. The germline V gene has CDR1 SEHNR and CDR2 FQNEAQ (reference sequence). Written as DNA, the CDR3 is TGTGCCAGCGACCCTAATCTTATCGGACAGGGGGCTTCCGAGCAGTACTTC. Translation: CASDPNLIGQGASEQYF. Supplemented by reference TRBV7-9 and TRBJ2-7, the full variable domain reads DTGVSQNPRHKITKRGQNVTFRCDPISEHNRLYWYRQTLGQGPEFLTYFQNEAQLEKSRLLSDRFSAERPKGSFSTLEIQRTEQGDSAMYLCASDPNLIGQGASEQYFGPGTRLTVT.

V usage is TRBV5-5 and J usage is TRBJ2-7; D is possibly TRBD2 (5 bases). The CDR3 spans 16 residues. Germline V gene data show CDR1 as SGHKS and CDR2 as YYEKEE (reference sequence). The V and J ends lost 1 base and 0 bases respectively, with 14 bases between them. The CDR3 is CASSLFWRVLSYEQYF. The CDR3 bases are TGTGCCAGCAGCTTGTTTTGGCGGGTGCTCTCCTACGAGCAGTACTTC.

The V gene is TRBV19, the J gene TRBJ2-7; TRBD1 matches at 9 bases. Per germline, CDR1 LNHDA and CDR2 SQIVND (reference sequence). This CDR3 region has 15 residues. Trimming removed 7 bases from V and 3 bases from J; junction bases left unmatched: 10. The CDR3 sequence is CASKETGGDLYEQYF. CDR3 DNA: TGTGCCAGTAAGGAGACAGGGGGGGACCTCTACGAGCAGTACTTC.

The chain joins TRBV5-1 to TRBJ2-3; 8 bases are shared with TRBD2. Losses at the gene ends were 0 bases for V and 6 bases for J; bases not matched to a gene: 3. This CDR3 spans 14 amino acids. Germline CDR1 is SGHRS and CDR2 is YFSETQ. The CDR3 loop is CASSLAGGKDTQYF. In DNA, the CDR3 is TGCGCCAGCAGCTTGGCGGGGGGGAAGGATACGCAGTATTTT.

This chain joins TRBV15 and TRBJ1-1, with D uncertain. V was trimmed by 3 bases and J by 0 bases, leaving 5 bases between them. The CDR3 spans 13 residues. Germline V lookup: CDR1 LNHNV, CDR2 YYDKDF (reference sequence). Here the CDR3 reads CATSSRVNTEAFF. The CDR3 bases are TGTGCCACCAGCAGCCGGGTGAACACTGAAGCTTTCTTT.

J is TRBJ2-7 and V is TRBV27; a weak D match, TRBD1 (5 bases). V was pared by 7 bases and J by 5 bases, with 30 bases between. Per germline, CDR1 MNHEY and CDR2 SMNVEV (reference sequence). The CDR3 consists of 18 residues. The DNA of the CDR3 is TGTGCCAGCACTCACCGGCCCCCAGGGCTATTATACCGGGACGAGCAGTACTTC. This encodes CASTHRPPGLLYRDEQYF.

This sequence joins TRBV5-1 and TRBJ1-5; tentatively, D is TRBD1 (5 bases). V gave up 4 bases and J gave up 2 bases, with 13 bases separating them. The germline V gene encodes CDR1 SGHRS and CDR2 YFSETQ. The CDR3 contains 15 residues. In nucleotides, the CDR3 is TGCGCCAGCAGCCCGGTCGGGGGTGGCAATCAGCCCCAGCATTTT. It is translated as CASSPVGGGNQPQHF.

The V and J genes are TRBV6-1 and TRBJ1-1; 9 bases are shared with TRBD1. The V gene's germline CDR1 is MNHNS and CDR2 SASEGT. Trimming cost V 6 bases and J 4 bases; bases outside gene matches: 9. The length of the CDR3 is 15 residues. The CDR3 loop is CASRRDRERGTEAFF. The CDR3 bases are TGTGCCAGCAGAAGGGACAGGGAGCGGGGCACTGAAGCTTTCTTT.

V and J are TRBV5-1 and TRBJ1-1; D perhaps matches TRBD1 (5 bases). Looked up from germline, CDR1 is SGHRS and CDR2 is YFSETQ. The V end lost 0 bases, the J end lost 0 bases, and 12 bases lay between the germline ends. The CDR3 is made up of 16 amino acids. The CDR3: CASSLDQGGMNTEAFF. The CDR3 bases are TGCGCCAGCAGCTTGGATCAGGGAGGGATGAACACTGAAGCTTTCTTT.

This rearrangement joins TRBV10-3 to TRBJ1-3; TRBD1 aligns across 9 bases. V was clipped by 10 bases and J by 4 bases; unmatched bases: 8. This CDR3 comprises 14 residues. Germline loops: CDR1 ENHRY, CDR2 SYGVKD. The CDR3 DNA is TGTGCCACCGCGACCGGGACAGGGGGAAACACCATATATTTT. Translating gives CATATGTGGNTIYF.

V usage is TRBV7-8 and J usage is TRBJ1-2; D is uncertain. The V and J ends lost 3 bases and 2 bases respectively, with 7 bases between them. The germline CDR1 and CDR2 sequences are SGHVS and FQNEAQ. The CDR3 is 13 amino acids. CDR3 residues: CASSFRENYGYTF. The DNA of the CDR3 is TGTGCCAGCAGCTTCCGGGAGAACTATGGCTACACCTTC.

The CDR3 region is CASSPTVLDQPQHF. For the CDR3, the DNA is TGTGCCAGCAGCCCGACAGTCCTCGATCAGCCCCAGCATTTT. The V and J genes are TRBV7-2 and TRBJ1-5; tentative D call: TRBD1 (5 bases). Germline loops: CDR1 SGHTA, CDR2 FQGNSA. CDR3 length: 14 amino acids. Trimming stripped 5 bases from V and 5 bases from J, with 13 bases between. Full variable domain (outside the CDR3, taken from reference TRBV7-2 and TRBJ1-5): GAGVSQSPSNKVTEKGKDVELRCDPISGHTALYWYRQSLGQGLEFLIYFQGNSAPDKSGLPSDRFSAERTGGSVSTLTIQRTQQEDSAVYLCASSPTVLDQPQHFGDGTRLSIL.

The V call is TRBV5-1, the J call TRBJ1-6, with 9 nucleotides matching TRBD1. Germline V gene sequence: CDR1 SGHRS, CDR2 YFSETQ. The CDR3 has 17 amino acids. V lost 4 bases, J lost 9 bases, and 14 bases stayed unmatched. CDR3 bases: TGCGCCAGCAGCCCCTCGGGACAGGGTGCCAGAATTTCACCCCTCCACTTT. It codes for CASSPSGQGARISPLHF.

This clone was detected only a few times. This chain joins TRBV28 and TRBJ1-2, with D tentatively TRBD1 (6 bases). This CDR3 is built from 17 residues. V lost 6 bases and J lost 5, with 25 bases in between. The V gene's germline CDR1 is MDHEN and CDR2 SYDVKM. The CDR3 sequence: CASSPLGGLTTAYGYTF. The CDR3 region has the DNA TGTGCCAGCAGCCCCCTGGGGGGGCTGACTACAGCGTATGGCTACACCTTC.

The chain recombines TRBV7-3 with TRBJ2-1; 11 positions match TRBD2. The length of the CDR3 is 14 residues. V gave up 4 bases and J gave up 7 bases; unmatched junction bases: 3. Germline values: CDR1 SGHTA, CDR2 FQGTGA. The DNA for the CDR3 is TGTGCCAGCAGCTCGACTAGCGGGGCGAATGAGCAGTTCTTC. Amino acids: CASSSTSGANEQFF.

The chain uses TRBV10-3 and TRBJ2-2; 9 bases map to TRBD1. J gave up 7 bases and V 7 bases, and 7 bases lay outside the gene matches. CDR1 and CDR2 (germline): ENHRY, SYGVKD. The CDR3 extends over 14 amino acids. The CDR3 DNA sequence: TGTGCCATCACTAGGGACAGGGAAGGCGGGGAGCTGTTTTTT. Residues: CAITRDREGGELFF.

The chain uses TRBV18 and TRBJ1-1, with 7 bases fitting TRBD1. Germline assignment: CDR1 KGHSH and CDR2 LQKENI. The length of the CDR3 is 15 residues. After removal of 4 bases from V and 2 bases from J, the junction contained 7 bases not matched to a gene. CDR3 residues: CASSRIGTVNTEAFF. CDR3 coding DNA: TGTGCCAGCTCACGAATTGGGACAGTCAACACTGAAGCTTTCTTT. The complete variable domain, with remaining parts taken from reference TRBV18 and TRBJ1-1, reads NAGVMQNPRHLVRRRGQEARLRCSPMKGHSHVYWYRQLPEEGLKFMVYLQKENIIDESGMPKERFSAEFPKEGPSILRIQQVVRGDSAAYFCASSRIGTVNTEAFFGQGTRLTVV.

The V call is TRBV7-3, the J call TRBJ2-1; D call uncertain. The CDR3 has 15 amino acids. The germline V and J ends were trimmed by 4 bases and 0 bases, with 10 bases remaining between them. Germline lookup yields CDR1 SGHTA and CDR2 FQGTGA. This chain's CDR3 is CASSSLASSYNEQFF. The CDR3 nucleotides read TGTGCCAGCAGCTCATTAGCCAGCTCCTACAATGAGCAGTTCTTC. Full variable domain (remainder filled in from reference TRBV7-3 and TRBJ2-1): GAGVSQTPSNKVTEKGKYVELRCDPISGHTALYWYRQSLGQGPEFLIYFQGTGAADDSGLPNDRFFAVRPEGSVSTLKIQRTERGDSAVYLCASSSLASSYNEQFFGPGTRLTVL.

The rearrangement joins TRBV30 to TRBJ2-7, with 7 bases lining up with TRBD2. Trimming took 8 bases from V and 3 from J; bases not matched to a gene: 7. Germline CDR1 and CDR2: GTSNPN and SVGIG (reference sequence). This CDR3 region has 12 residues. The CDR3 DNA is TGTGCCCGCGGGACGGGGGGCTACGAGCAGTACTTC. This sequence encodes CARGTGGYEQYF.

V gene TRBV4-2 combines with J gene TRBJ2-1; 10 bases are a match to TRBD2. The trim removed 0 bases at V and 4 bases at J, leaving 3 bases unmatched. The germline gives CDR1 LGHNA, CDR2 YNFKEQ. The CDR3 is made up of 16 amino acids. CDR3 loop: CASSQDASGGYNEQFF. CDR3 nucleotides: TGTGCCAGCAGCCAAGATGCTAGCGGGGGATACAATGAGCAGTTCTTC.

The rearrangement joins TRBV28 to TRBJ2-2; 8 bases agree with TRBD2. V lost 7 bases and J lost 0; bases outside the gene matches: 4. The CDR3 is 15 amino acids. Germline V gene sequence: CDR1 MDHEN, CDR2 SYDVKM. The CDR3, as DNA: TGTGCCAGCACGGCGGGGGGCGCGAACACCGGGGAGCTGTTTTTT. This codes for CASTAGGANTGELFF.